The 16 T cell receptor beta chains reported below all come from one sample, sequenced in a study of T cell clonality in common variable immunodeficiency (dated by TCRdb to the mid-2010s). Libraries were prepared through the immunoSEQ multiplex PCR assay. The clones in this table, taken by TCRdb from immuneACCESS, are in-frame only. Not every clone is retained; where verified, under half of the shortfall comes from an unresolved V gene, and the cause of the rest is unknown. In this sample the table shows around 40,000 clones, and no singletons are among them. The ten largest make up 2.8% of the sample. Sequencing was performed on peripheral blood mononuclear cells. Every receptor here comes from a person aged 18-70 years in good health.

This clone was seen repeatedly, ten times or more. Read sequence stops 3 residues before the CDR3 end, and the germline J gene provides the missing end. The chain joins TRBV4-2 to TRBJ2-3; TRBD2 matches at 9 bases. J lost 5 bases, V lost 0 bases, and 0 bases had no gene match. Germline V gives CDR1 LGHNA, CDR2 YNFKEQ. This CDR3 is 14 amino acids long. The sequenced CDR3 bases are TGTGCCAGCAGCCAAGAACTAGCGGGAGATACG. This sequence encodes CASSQELAGDT. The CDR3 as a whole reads CASSQELAGDTQYF.

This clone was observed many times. Incomplete CDR3 DNA: TGTGCCTGGACAGGACAGGGAGTTTCCATGGCTCAGCCC. It encodes CAWTGQGVSMAQP. The complete CDR3 sequence is CAWTGQGVSMAQPQHF. The chain uses TRBV30 and TRBJ1-5; the match to TRBD1 covers 8 bases. The CDR3 is cut off 3 residues early in the read; its end comes from the germline J gene. Unmatched junction bases numbered 14, after V lost 4 bases and J lost 6 bases. This CDR3 has 16 amino acids. Germline V gene lookup returns CDR1 GTSNPN and CDR2 SVGIG (reference sequence).

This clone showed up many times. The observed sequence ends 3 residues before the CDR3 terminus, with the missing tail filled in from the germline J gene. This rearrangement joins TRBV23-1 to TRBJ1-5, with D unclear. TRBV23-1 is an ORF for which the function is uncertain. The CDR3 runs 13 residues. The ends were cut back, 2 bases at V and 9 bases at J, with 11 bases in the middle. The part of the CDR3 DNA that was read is TGCGCCAGCAGTCAAATACCCTCAGGGCCC. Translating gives CASSQIPSGP. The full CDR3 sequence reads CASSQIPSGPQHF.

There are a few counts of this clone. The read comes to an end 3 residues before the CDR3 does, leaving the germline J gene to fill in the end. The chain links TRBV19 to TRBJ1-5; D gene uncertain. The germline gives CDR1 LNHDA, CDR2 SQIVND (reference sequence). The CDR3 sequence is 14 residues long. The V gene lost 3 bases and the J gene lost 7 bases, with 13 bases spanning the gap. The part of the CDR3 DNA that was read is TGTGCCAGTAGTATCTCGGGGTCACGGCAGCCC. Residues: CASSISGSRQP. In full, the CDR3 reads CASSISGSRQPQHF.

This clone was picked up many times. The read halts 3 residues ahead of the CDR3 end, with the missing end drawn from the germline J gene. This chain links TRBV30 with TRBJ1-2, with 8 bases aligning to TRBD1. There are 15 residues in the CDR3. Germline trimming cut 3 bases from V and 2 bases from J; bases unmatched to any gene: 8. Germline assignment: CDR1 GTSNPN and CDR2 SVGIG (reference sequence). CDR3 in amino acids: CAWRPGGQENYGYTF. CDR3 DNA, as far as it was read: TGTGCCTGGAGACCTGGGGGACAGGAGAACTATGGC.

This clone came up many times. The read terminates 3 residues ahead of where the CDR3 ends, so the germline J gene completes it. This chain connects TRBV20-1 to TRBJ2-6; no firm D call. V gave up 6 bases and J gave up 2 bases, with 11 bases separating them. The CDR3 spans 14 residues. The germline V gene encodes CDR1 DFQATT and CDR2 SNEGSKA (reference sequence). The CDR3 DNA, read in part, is TGCAGTGCCGTCGCGGCAGCTGGGGCCAACGTC. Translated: CSAVAAAGANV. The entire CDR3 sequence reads CSAVAAAGANVLTF.

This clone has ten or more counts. CDR3 sequence: CASSQVSPRQGAYGYTF. CDR3 DNA (partial): TGTGCCAGCAGCCAAGTCTCACCTCGACAGGGGGCTTATGGC. V and J are TRBV14 and TRBJ1-2, with 10 nucleotides matching TRBD1. The read halts 3 residues ahead of the CDR3 end, with the missing end drawn from the germline J gene. The CDR3 sequence is 17 residues long. Per the germline V gene, CDR1 is SGHDN and CDR2 is FVKESK. The ends lost 1 base at V and 5 bases at J; junction bases unmatched: 10.

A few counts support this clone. CDR3 sequence: CASSPLGQGKAFF. CDR3 bases read: TGTGCCAGCTCCCCATTGGGACAGGGAAAA. V gene TRBV18 combines with J gene TRBJ1-1; 9 bases are shared with TRBD1. The read gets to within 3 residues of the CDR3 end, and the germline J gene fills in the rest. Germline assignment: CDR1 KGHSH and CDR2 LQKENI. CDR3 length: 13 residues.

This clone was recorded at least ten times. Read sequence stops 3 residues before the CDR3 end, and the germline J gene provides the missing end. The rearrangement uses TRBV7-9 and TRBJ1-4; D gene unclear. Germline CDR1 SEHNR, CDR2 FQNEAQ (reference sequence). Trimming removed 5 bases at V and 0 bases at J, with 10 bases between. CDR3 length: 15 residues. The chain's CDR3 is CASSPWATTNEKLFF. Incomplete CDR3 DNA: TGTGCCAGCAGCCCTTGGGCAACAACTAATGAAAAA.

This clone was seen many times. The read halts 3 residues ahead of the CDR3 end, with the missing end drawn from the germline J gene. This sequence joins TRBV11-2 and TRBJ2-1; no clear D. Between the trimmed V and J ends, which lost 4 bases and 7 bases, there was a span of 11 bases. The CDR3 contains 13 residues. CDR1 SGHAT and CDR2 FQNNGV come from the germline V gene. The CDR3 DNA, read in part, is TGTGCCAGCAGCTCTGAGAGCTTTAATGAG. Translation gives CASSSESFNE. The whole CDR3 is CASSSESFNEQFF. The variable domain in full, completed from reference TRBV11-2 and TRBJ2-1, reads EAGVAQSPRYKIIEKRQSVAFWCNPISGHATLYWYQQILGQGPKLLIQFQNNGVVDDSQLPKDRFSAERLKGVDSTLKIQPAKLEDSAVYLCASSSESFNEQFFGPGTRLTVL.

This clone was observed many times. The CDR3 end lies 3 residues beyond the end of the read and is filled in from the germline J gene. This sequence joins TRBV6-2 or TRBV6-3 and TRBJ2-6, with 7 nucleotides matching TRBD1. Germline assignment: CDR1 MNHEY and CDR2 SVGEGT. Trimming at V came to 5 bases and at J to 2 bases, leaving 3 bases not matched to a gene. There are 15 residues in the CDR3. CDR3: CASSHRGTGANVLTF. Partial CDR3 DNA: TGTGCCAGCAGTCACAGGGGTACTGGGGCCAACGTC.

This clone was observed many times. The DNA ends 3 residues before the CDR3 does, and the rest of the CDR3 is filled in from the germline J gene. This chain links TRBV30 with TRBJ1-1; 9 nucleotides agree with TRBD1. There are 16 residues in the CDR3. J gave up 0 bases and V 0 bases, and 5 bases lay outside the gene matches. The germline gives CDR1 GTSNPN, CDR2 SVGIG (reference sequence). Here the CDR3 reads CAWSVIGTGMNTEAFF. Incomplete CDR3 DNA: TGTGCCTGGAGTGTGATCGGGACAGGGATGAACACTGAA.

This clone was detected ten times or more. This CDR3 is CASSLTGGAHYGYTF. The part of the CDR3 DNA that was read is TGTGCCAGCAGCTTGACGGGTGGGGCACACTATGGC. The chain links TRBV5-4 to TRBJ1-2, with D maybe TRBD1 (5 bases). The CDR3 is cut off 3 residues early in the read; its end comes from the germline J gene. The V gene's germline CDR1 is SGHNT and CDR2 YYREEE (reference sequence). V gave up 1 base and J gave up 3 bases, with 13 bases separating them. There are 15 residues in the CDR3.

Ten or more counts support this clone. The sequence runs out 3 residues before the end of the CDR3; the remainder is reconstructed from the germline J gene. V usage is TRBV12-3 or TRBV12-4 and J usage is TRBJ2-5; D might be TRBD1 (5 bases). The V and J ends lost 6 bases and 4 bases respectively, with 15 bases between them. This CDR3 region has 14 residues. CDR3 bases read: TGTGCCAGCAGCCCTACAGGAATAAGAGAGACC. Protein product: CASSPTGIRET. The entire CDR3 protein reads CASSPTGIRETQYF.

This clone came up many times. Partial CDR3 DNA: TGTGCCAGCAGCTTGAATCGGAACACTGAA. Translated: CASSLNRNTE. The entire CDR3 protein reads CASSLNRNTEAFF. This sequence joins TRBV5-6 and TRBJ1-1; D is ambiguous. The sequence runs out 3 residues before the end of the CDR3; the remainder is reconstructed from the germline J gene. Trimming left V 1 base short and J 1 base short, with 5 bases between. Germline V CDR1 and CDR2: SGHDT, YYEEEE. This CDR3 contains 13 residues. The full variable domain, in which reference TRBV5-6 and TRBJ1-1 provide the parts outside the CDR3, is DAGVTQSPTHLIKTRGQQVTLRCSPKSGHDTVSWYQQALGQGPQFIFQYYEEEERQRGNFPDRFSGHQFPNYSSELNVNALLLGDSALYLCASSLNRNTEAFFGQGTRLTVV.

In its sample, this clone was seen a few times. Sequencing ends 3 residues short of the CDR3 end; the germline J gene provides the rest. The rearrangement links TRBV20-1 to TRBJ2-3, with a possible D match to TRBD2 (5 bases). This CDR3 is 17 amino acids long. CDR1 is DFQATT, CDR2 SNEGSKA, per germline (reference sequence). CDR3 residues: CSARDGLWRTENQPQYF. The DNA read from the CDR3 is TGCAGTGCTAGAGATGGACTCTGGCGGACTGAGAATCAGCCG.